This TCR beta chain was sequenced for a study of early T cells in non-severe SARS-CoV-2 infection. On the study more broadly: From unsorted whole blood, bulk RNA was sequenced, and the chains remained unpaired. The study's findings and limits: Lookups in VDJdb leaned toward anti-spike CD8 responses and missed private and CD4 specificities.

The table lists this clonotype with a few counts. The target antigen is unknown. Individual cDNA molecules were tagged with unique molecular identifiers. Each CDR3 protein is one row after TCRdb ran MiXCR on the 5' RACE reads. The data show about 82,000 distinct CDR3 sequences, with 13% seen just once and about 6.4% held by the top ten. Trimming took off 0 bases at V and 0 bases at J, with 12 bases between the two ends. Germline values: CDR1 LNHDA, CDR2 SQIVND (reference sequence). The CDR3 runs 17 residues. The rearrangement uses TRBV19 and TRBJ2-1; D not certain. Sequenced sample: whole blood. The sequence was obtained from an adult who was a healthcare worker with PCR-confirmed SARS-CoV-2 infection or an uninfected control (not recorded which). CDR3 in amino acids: CASSIESVLSSYNEQFF. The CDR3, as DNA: TGTGCCAGTAGTATAGAGTCAGTCTTGAGCTCCTACAATGAGCAGTTCTTC.